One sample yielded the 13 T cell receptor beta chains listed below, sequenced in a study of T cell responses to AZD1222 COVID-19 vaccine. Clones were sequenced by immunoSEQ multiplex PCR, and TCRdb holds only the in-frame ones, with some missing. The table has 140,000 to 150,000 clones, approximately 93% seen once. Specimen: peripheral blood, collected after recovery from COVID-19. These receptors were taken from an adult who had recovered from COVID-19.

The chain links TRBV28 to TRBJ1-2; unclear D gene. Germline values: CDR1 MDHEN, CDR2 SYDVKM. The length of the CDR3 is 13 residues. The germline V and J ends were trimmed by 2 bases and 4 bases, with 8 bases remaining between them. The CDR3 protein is CASSLGHIYGYTF. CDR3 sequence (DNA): TGTGCCAGCAGTTTAGGGCACATCTATGGCTACACCTTC.

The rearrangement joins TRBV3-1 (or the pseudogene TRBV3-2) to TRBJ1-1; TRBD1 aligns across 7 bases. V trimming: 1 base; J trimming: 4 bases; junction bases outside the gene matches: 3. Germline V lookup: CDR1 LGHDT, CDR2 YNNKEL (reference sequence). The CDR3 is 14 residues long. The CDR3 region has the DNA TGTGCCAGCAGCCAAGGGTCAGGGGGCACTGAAGCTTTCTTT. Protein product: CASSQGSGGTEAFF.

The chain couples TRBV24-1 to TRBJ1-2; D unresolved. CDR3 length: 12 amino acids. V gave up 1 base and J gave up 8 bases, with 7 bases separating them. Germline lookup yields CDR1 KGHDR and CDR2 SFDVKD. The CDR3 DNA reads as TGTGCCACCAGTGATTTAGAACAAGGCTACACCTTC. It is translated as CATSDLEQGYTF.

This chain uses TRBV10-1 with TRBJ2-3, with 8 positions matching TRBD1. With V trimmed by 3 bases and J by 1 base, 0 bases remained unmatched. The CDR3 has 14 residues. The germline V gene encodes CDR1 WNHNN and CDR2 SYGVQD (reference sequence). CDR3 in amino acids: CASSEQGGTDTQYF. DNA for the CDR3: TGCGCCAGCAGTGAACAGGGGGGCACAGATACGCAGTATTTT.

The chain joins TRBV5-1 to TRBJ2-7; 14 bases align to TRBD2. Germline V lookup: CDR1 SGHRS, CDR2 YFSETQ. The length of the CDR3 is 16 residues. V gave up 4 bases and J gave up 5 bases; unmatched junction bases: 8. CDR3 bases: TGCGCCAGCAGCACCGGGACTAGCGGGAGTTTCCACGAGCAGTACTTC. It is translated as CASSTGTSGSFHEQYF.

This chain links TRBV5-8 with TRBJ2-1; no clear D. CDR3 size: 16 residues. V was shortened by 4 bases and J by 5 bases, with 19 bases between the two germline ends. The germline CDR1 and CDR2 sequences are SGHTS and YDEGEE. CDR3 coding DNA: TGTGCCAGCAGCCCACCTACTGGTTACCTAGACAATGAGCAGTTCTTC. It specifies CASSPPTGYLDNEQFF.

The CDR3 DNA sequence: TGTGCCAGCAGTTTATCGATGGGGGACGTCCAGGAGACCCAGTACTTC. Residues: CASSLSMGDVQETQYF. The genes are TRBV27 and TRBJ2-5, with D perhaps being TRBD1 or TRBD2 (5 bases each). The CDR3 contains 16 residues. The germline CDR1 and CDR2 sequences are MNHEY and SMNVEV (reference sequence). V lost 0 bases and J 5 bases, leaving 16 bases between the germline ends.

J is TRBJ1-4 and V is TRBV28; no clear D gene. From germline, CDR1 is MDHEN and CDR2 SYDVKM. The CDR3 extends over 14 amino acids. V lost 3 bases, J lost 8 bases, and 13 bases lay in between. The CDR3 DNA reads TGTGCCAGCAGTTTTGAGGGTTCGGGCGAAAAACTGTTTTTT. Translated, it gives CASSFEGSGEKLFF.

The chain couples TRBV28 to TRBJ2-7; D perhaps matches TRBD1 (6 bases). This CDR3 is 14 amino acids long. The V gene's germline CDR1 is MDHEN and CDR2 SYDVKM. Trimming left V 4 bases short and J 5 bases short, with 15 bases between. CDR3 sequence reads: CASSSTQGIDEQYF. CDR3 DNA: TGTGCCAGCAGTTCGACCCAGGGGATTGACGAGCAGTACTTC.

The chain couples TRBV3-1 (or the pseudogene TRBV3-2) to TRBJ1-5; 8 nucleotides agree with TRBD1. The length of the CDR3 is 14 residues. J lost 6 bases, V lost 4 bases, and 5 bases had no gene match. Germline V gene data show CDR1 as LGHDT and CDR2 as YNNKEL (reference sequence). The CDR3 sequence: CASSPETGVQPQHF. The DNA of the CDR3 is TGTGCCAGCAGCCCGGAGACAGGGGTTCAGCCCCAGCATTTT.

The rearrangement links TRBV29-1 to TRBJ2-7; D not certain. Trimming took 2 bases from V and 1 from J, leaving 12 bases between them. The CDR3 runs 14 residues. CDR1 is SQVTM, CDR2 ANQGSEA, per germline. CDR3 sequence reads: CSVESAPESYEQYF. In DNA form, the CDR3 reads TGCAGCGTTGAATCGGCGCCCGAGTCCTACGAGCAGTACTTC.

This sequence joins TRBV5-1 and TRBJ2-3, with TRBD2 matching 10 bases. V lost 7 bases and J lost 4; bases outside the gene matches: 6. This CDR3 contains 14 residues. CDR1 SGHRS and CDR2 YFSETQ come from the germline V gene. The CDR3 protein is CASGTSGNSDTQYF. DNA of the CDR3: TGCGCCAGCGGTACTAGCGGGAATTCAGATACGCAGTATTTT.

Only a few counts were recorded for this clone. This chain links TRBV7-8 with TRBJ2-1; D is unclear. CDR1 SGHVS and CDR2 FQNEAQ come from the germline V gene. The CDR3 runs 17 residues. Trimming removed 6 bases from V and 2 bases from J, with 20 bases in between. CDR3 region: CASRKIWASEPYNEQFF. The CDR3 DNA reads TGTGCCAGCAGGAAAATATGGGCAAGCGAGCCCTACAATGAGCAGTTCTTC.